A single TCR beta chain is shown here with its context. Its antigen is undetermined. This specimen belongs to a study of T-cell memory formation after mild COVID-19. The CDR3 runs to 17 residues. CDR1 and CDR2 (germline): SGHVS, FQNEAQ. V dropped 1 base and J dropped 1; count of bases not matched to a gene: 4. General observations from the study: A subset of responding clones appeared in pre-infection memory, suggesting cross-reactive memory joined.

TCRdb analysed the 5' RACE reads with MiXCR anew, one entry per CDR3 protein. This table holds about 130,000 distinct CDR3 sequences, approximately 15% found once. Source material: PBMCs or a T cell subset sorted from them (not recorded which). The chain uses TRBV7-8 and TRBJ2-4; 10 nucleotides line up with TRBD2. This receptor was identified in an adult woman who had mild COVID-19 (a few samples of this study predate the infection). Cell type and time point are not known. The CDR3, as DNA: TGTGCCAGCAGCTTAGAAGCGGGGGGGCCTGCCAAAAACATTCAGTACTTC. It codes for CASSLEAGGPAKNIQYF. Using reference TRBV7-8 and TRBJ2-4 for the parts outside the CDR3, the full variable domain is GAGVSQSPRYKVAKRGQDVALRCDPISGHVSLFWYQQALGQGPEFLTYFQNEAQLDKSGLPSDRFFAERPEGSVSTLKIQRTQQEDSAVYLCASSLEAGGPAKNIQYFGAGTRLSVL.